Each of the 15 T cell receptor beta chains below was sequenced from the same sample in a study of cytomegalovirus exposure and HLA in healthy donors. PCR used 60 Vbeta primers and 13 Jbeta primers. The method was immunoSEQ multiplex PCR; TCRdb's version includes in-frame clones alone and lacks a portion of them. The data contain 150,000 to 200,000 clones, approximately 80% of them seen just once; the ten biggest clones take up 3.4%. Sequencing input: PBMCs. Receptors originate from a man aged 35 to 55 in good health and CMV-seropositive.

The V and J genes are TRBV7-3 and TRBJ2-1; 7 bases are shared with TRBD2. The CDR3 extends over 17 amino acids. In germline, CDR1 is SGHTA, CDR2 FQGTGA. After removal of 1 base from V and 9 bases from J, the junction contained 15 bases not matched to a gene. The CDR3 nucleotides read TGTGCCAGCAGCTTAAGGGCTAGCGGAGGAGGGTCCGGTGAGCAGTTCTTC. Translating it yields CASSLRASGGGSGEQFF.

This chain joins TRBV5-1 and TRBJ1-1; 8 bases match TRBD1. The V gene's germline CDR1 is SGHRS and CDR2 YFSETQ. This CDR3 comprises 16 residues. The V gene end was trimmed by 4 bases and the J gene end by 1 base; junction bases not matched to a gene: 9. Here the CDR3 reads CASSSRTGTGNTEAFF. The CDR3 DNA reads TGCGCCAGCAGCAGTCGGACAGGGACGGGGAACACTGAAGCTTTCTTT.

The V and J genes are TRBV6-1 and TRBJ2-7, with 12 bases matching TRBD2. CDR3 length: 14 amino acids. V shed 6 bases and J 2 bases; nucleotides not matched to a gene: 2. Looked up from germline, CDR1 is MNHNS and CDR2 is SASEGT. CDR3 loop: CASRLAGGTYEQYF. CDR3 nucleotides: TGTGCCAGCAGACTAGCGGGAGGAACCTACGAGCAGTACTTC.

The rearrangement joins TRBV5-1 to TRBJ1-2; 8 bases align to TRBD1. The CDR3 runs 15 residues. CDR1 is SGHRS and CDR2 is YFSETQ in the germline V gene. Germline trimming cut 2 bases from V and 6 bases from J; bases unmatched to any gene: 9. In DNA form, the CDR3 reads TGCGCCAGCAGCTTTAATGGACAGGGAGGCGATGGCTACACCTTC. Its protein is CASSFNGQGGDGYTF.

The rearrangement uses TRBV12-5 and TRBJ2-5; TRBD1 aligns across 8 bases. Germline assignment: CDR1 LGHNT and CDR2 FRNRAP. J was trimmed by 5 bases and V by 5 bases; bases with no gene match: 10. The CDR3 is made up of 15 amino acids. CDR3 amino acids: CASGIGTGGRETQYF. Here the CDR3 DNA reads TGTGCTAGTGGTATCGGGACAGGAGGGCGGGAGACCCAGTACTTC.

Here the CDR3 DNA reads TGTGCCAGCACCCCCCATAATCAGCCCCAGCATTTT. It encodes CASTPHNQPQHF. J is TRBJ1-5 and V is TRBV28; D uncertain. Trimming stripped 7 bases from V and 4 bases from J, with 8 bases between. The CDR3 runs to 12 residues. Germline CDR1 and CDR2: MDHEN and SYDVKM.

The chain combines TRBV28 with TRBJ1-1, with 7 bases fitting TRBD1. Per germline, CDR1 MDHEN and CDR2 SYDVKM. This CDR3 is 15 amino acids long. J lost 4 bases, V lost 5 bases, and 10 bases had no gene match. The CDR3 DNA reads TGTGCCAGCAGTCCCGGGACAGCGGGTAGCACTGAAGCTTTCTTT. Protein product: CASSPGTAGSTEAFF. The full variable domain, completed using reference TRBV28 and TRBJ1-1, is DVKVTQSSRYLVKRTGEKVFLECVQDMDHENMFWYRQDPGLGLRLIYFSYDVKMKEKGDIPEGYSVSREKKERFSLILESASTNQTSMYLCASSPGTAGSTEAFFGQGTRLTVV.

This rearrangement joins TRBV7-7 to TRBJ2-3; TRBD1 matches 10 bases. The junction had 15 bases not matched to a gene; V was cut back by 2 bases and J by 4 bases. The CDR3 consists of 19 residues. Germline CDR1 SSHAT, CDR2 FNYEAQ (reference sequence). The CDR3 DNA follows: TGTGCCAGCAGCTTAATCCCAGTACCAGGACAGGGGGTTTCAGATACGCAGTATTTT. Translated, it gives CASSLIPVPGQGVSDTQYF.

The chain recombines TRBV6-5 with TRBJ2-3; tentatively, D is TRBD2 (6 bases). This CDR3 has 13 residues. Between the trimmed V and J ends, which lost 6 bases and 2 bases, there was a span of 9 bases. Looked up from germline, CDR1 is MNHEY and CDR2 is SVGAGI. The CDR3 DNA sequence: TGTGCCAGCAGGGAGGGGCACACAGATACGCAGTATTTT. This sequence encodes CASREGHTDTQYF.

The chain couples TRBV11-2 to TRBJ2-1, with 12 bases fitting TRBD2. With V trimmed by 5 bases and J by 10 bases, 6 bases remained unmatched. The CDR3 covers 14 residues. Germline lookup yields CDR1 SGHAT and CDR2 FQNNGV. The CDR3 reads CASSASGGAGEQFF. CDR3 bases: TGTGCCAGCAGCGCTAGCGGGGGGGCTGGGGAGCAGTTCTTC.

The V gene is TRBV5-1, the J gene TRBJ1-2; tentatively, D is TRBD1 (5 bases). V dropped 0 bases and J dropped 4 bases, with 13 bases sitting between them. CDR3 length: 15 amino acids. CDR1 is SGHRS and CDR2 is YFSETQ in the germline V gene. The CDR3 coding sequence is TGCGCCAGCAGCTTGGAAGACAGACTTCCCTATGGCTACACCTTC. Its protein product is CASSLEDRLPYGYTF.

J is TRBJ2-7 and V is TRBV6-5; possible D gene TRBD2, 7 bases. Germline V gives CDR1 MNHEY, CDR2 SVGAGI. V gave up 0 bases and J gave up 3 bases, with 15 bases separating them. The CDR3 has 16 amino acids. As DNA, the CDR3 is TGTGCCAGCAGTTACTCCAGGGGTGAGCGGGGCTACGAGCAGTACTTC. Its protein is CASSYSRGERGYEQYF.

With respect to this clone: Here the CDR3 omits its conserved ending phenylalanine or tryptophan, so a read error is the likely source. The V call is TRBV7-9, the J call TRBJ1-3, with D possibly being TRBD1 (6 bases). This CDR3 contains 15 residues. Trimming removed 1 base from V and 2 bases from J, with 9 bases in between. Per germline, CDR1 SEHNR and CDR2 FQNEAQ (reference sequence). The CDR3 loop reads CASSLGGGPGNTIYL. CDR3 coding DNA: TGTGCCAGCAGCTTAGGGGGGGGGCCTGGAAACACCATATATCTT.

V gene TRBV14 combines with J gene TRBJ2-5; D remains ambiguous. The CDR3 runs to 14 residues. V dropped 0 bases and J dropped 4 bases, with 9 bases sitting between them. The germline CDR1 and CDR2 sequences are SGHDN and FVKESK. This chain's CDR3 is CASSQDLSRETQYF. The CDR3 DNA reads TGTGCCAGCAGCCAAGATCTATCAAGAGAGACCCAGTACTTC.

The table lists this clone with a few counts. The gene calls are TRBV7-8 and TRBJ1-5; 7 bases align to TRBD1. The CDR3 is 16 amino acids. Germline-derived CDR1 and CDR2 are SGHVS and FQNEAQ. The V segment lost 5 bases and the J segment 3 bases; nucleotides outside the gene matches: 10. CDR3 amino acids: CASSPGGNPVNQPQHF. Written as DNA, the CDR3 is TGTGCCAGCAGCCCAGGGGGGAATCCTGTCAATCAGCCCCAGCATTTT.